These 5 T cell receptor beta chains share one sample of origin, sequenced in a study of beta chain features in type 1 diabetes. The entirety of the isolated RNA underwent reverse transcription, so expressed TCRB transcripts were sequenced. Data came from immunoSEQ multiplex PCR; TCRdb stores just in-frame clones and leaves some out. Among around 200,000 clones listed, 10% to 15% were seen once. The source material was central memory CD4+ T cells from blood. These TCRs come from a young woman in good health.

The V call is TRBV28, the J call TRBJ2-3, with TRBD1 as a possible D gene (6 bases). Per germline, CDR1 MDHEN and CDR2 SYDVKM. V lost 4 bases and J lost 0, with 14 bases in between. CDR3 length: 16 amino acids. The CDR3: CASSSIDRRSTDTQYF. CDR3 bases: TGTGCCAGCAGTTCCATTGACAGGCGTAGCACAGATACGCAGTATTTT.

This clone was seen only a few times. This chain joins TRBV11-2 and TRBJ2-7; 9 nucleotides line up with TRBD1. With 6 bases clipped from V and 3 bases from J, the junction kept 9 bases outside the gene matches. There are 15 residues in the CDR3. CDR1 is SGHAT and CDR2 is FQNNGV in the germline V gene. CDR3 sequence (DNA): TGTGCCAGCAGGGGGGGACAGGGCAGTGGCTACGAGCAGTACTTC. It encodes CASRGGQGSGYEQYF.

This clone was counted a few times. V is TRBV28 and J is TRBJ2-3; 8 nucleotides line up with TRBD2. This CDR3 contains 15 residues. CDR1 is MDHEN, CDR2 SYDVKM, per germline. The J segment lost 5 bases and the V segment lost 5 bases, leaving 9 bases of the junction unmatched. DNA for the CDR3: TGTGCCAGCAGTCCCGGGGGGGCCATCGGAGATACGCAGTATTTT. Residues: CASSPGGAIGDTQYF.

This clone was observed a few times. The V call is TRBV30, the J call TRBJ2-7; 8 nucleotides agree with TRBD1. The CDR3 runs 15 residues. Germline V gene data show CDR1 as GTSNPN and CDR2 as SVGIG (reference sequence). V shed 4 bases, J shed 3 bases, and the junction held 11 bases outside the gene matches. This chain's CDR3 is CAWIPWTGPFYEQYF. DNA of the CDR3: TGTGCCTGGATCCCTTGGACAGGGCCGTTCTACGAGCAGTACTTC.

This clone was seen once. The CDR3 bases are TGCAGTGCTAGAGATCTGCGATCCTCGTACTTC. It yields the protein CSARDLRSSYF. The J gene is TRBJ2-5, the V gene TRBV20-1; D not certain. Germline V gives CDR1 DFQATT, CDR2 SNEGSKA (reference sequence). Trimming shortened V by 0 bases and J by 13 bases, and 12 bases separated the two germline ends. CDR3 length: 11 amino acids.